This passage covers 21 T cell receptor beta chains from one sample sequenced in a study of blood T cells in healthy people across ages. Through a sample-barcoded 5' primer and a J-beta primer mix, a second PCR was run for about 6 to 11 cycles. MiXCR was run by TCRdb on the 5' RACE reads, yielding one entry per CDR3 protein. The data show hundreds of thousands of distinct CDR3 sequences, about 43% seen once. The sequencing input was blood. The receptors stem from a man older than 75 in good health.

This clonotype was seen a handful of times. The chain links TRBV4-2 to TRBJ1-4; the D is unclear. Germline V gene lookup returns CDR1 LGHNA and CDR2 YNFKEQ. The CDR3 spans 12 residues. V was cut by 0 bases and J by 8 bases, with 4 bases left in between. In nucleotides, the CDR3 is TGTGCCAGCAGCCAAGATCAGGAAAAACTGTTTTTT. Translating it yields CASSQDQEKLFF.

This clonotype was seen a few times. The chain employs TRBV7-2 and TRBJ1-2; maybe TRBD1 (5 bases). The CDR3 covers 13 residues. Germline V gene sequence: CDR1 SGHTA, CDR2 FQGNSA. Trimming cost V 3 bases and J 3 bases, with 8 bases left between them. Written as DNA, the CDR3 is TGTGCCAGCAGCTTGGCCAGGGACTATGGCTACACCTTC. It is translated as CASSLARDYGYTF.

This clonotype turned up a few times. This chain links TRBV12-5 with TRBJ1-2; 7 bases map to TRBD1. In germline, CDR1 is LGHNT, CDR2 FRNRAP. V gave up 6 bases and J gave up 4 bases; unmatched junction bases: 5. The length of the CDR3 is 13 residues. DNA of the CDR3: TGTGCTAGTGGACTCGGACAGGCCTATGGCTACACCTTC. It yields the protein CASGLGQAYGYTF.

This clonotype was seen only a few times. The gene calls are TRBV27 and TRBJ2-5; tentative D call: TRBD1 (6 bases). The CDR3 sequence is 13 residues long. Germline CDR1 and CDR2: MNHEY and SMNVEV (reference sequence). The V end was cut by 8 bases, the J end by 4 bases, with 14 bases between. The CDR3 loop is CASGKQGRETQYF. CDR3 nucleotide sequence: TGTGCCAGCGGAAAACAGGGTAGAGAGACCCAGTACTTC.

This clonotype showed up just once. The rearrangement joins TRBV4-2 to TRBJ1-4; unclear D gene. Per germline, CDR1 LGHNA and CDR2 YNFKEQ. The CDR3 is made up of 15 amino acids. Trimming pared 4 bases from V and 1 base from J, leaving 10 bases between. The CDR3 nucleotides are TGTGCCAGCAGCCCCCTCGTGGGAACTAATGAAAAACTGTTTTTT. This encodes CASSPLVGTNEKLFF.

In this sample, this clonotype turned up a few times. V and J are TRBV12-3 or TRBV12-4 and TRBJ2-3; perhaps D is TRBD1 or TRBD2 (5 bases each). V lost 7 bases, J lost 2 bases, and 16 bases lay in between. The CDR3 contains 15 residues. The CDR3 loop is CASTRDGDYTDTQYF. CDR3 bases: TGTGCCAGCACCCGGGACGGGGATTACACAGATACGCAGTATTTT.

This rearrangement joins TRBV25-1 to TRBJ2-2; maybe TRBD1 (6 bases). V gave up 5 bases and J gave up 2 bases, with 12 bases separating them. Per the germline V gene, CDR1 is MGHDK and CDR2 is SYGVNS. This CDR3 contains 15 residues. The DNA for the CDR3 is TGTGCCAGCAGTCCTCTCAGGGGAAACACCGGGGAGCTGTTTTTT. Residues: CASSPLRGNTGELFF.

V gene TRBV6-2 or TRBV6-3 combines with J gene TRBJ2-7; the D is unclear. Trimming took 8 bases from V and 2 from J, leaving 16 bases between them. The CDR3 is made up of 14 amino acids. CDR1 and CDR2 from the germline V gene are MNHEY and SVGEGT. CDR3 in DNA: TGTGCCAGCGACGACGTTGGTCAAACCTACGAGCAGTACTTC. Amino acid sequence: CASDDVGQTYEQYF.

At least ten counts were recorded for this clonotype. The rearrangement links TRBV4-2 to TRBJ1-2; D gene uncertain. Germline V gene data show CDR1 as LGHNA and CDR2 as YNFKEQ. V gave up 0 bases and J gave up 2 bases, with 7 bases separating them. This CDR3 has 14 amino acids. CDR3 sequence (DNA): TGTGCCAGCAGCCAAGATTGGGGAAACTATGGCTACACCTTC. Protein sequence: CASSQDWGNYGYTF.

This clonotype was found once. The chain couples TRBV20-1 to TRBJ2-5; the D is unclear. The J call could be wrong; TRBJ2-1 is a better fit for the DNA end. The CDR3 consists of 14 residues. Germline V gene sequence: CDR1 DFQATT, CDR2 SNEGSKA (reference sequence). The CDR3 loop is CSHSSSGDQETQFF. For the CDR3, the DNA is TGCAGTCACTCGTCGTCGGGTGACCAAGAGACCCAGTTCTTC.

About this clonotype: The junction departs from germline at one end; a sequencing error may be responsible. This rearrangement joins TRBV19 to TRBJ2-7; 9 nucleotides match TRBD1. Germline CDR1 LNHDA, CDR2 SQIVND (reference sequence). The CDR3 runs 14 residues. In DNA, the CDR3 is TGTGCCAGTAGGGACAGGGGATCGTCCTACGAGCGGTACTTC. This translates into CASRDRGSSYERYF.

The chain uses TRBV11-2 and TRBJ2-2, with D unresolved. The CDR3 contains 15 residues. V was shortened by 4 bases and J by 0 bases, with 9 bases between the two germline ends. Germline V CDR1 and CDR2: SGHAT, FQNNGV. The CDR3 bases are TGTGCCAGCAGCTCTCAGAGGCCGAACACCGGGGAGCTGTTTTTT. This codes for CASSSQRPNTGELFF.

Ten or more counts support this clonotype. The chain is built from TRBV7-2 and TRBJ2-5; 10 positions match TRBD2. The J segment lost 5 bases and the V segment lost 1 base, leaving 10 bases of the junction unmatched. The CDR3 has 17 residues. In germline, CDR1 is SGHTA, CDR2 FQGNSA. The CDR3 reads CASSLGGSGRIRETQYF. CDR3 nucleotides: TGTGCCAGCAGCTTAGGAGGTAGCGGGAGGATTCGGGAGACCCAGTACTTC.

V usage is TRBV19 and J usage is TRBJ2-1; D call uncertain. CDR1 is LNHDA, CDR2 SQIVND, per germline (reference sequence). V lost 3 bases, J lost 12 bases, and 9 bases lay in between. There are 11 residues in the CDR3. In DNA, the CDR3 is TGTGCCAGTAGTATGCTGGAAAGGCAGTTCTTC. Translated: CASSMLERQFF.

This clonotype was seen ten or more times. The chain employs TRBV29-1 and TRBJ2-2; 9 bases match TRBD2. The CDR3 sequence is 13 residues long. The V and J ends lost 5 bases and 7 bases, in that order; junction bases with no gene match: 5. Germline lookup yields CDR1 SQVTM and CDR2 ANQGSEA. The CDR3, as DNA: TGCAGCGTTCGGCGGGGGGGTGACGGGGAGCTGTTTTTT. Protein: CSVRRGGDGELFF.

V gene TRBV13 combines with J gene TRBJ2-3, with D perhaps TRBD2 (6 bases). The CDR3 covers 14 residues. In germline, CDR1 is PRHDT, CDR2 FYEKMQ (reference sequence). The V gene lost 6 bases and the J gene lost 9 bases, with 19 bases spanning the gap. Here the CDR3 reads CASRLLGLGGTQYF. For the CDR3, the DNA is TGTGCCAGCAGATTATTGGGCCTCGGAGGGACGCAGTATTTT.

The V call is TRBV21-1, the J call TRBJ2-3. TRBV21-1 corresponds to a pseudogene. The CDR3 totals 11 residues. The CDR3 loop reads CASRKPDTQYF. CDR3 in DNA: TGTGCCAGCAGGAAACCCGATACGCAGTATTTT.

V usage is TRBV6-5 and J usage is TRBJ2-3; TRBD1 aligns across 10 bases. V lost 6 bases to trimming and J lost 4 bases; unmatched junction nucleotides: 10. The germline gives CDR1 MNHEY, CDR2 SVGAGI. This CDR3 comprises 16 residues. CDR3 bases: TGTGCCAGCAGGGCTCCGGGACAGGGGATGTCAGATACGCAGTATTTT. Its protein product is CASRAPGQGMSDTQYF.

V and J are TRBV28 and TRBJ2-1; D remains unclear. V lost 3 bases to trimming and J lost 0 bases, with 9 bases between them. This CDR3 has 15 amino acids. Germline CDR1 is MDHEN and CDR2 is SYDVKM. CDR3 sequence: CASSFLLSSYNEQFF. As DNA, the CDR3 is TGTGCCAGCAGTTTTCTCTTGAGCTCCTACAATGAGCAGTTCTTC.

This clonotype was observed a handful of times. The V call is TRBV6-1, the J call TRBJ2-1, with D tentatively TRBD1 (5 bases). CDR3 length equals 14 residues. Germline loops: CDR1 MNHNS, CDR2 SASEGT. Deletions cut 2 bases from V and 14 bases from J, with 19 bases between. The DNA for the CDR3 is TGTGCCAGCAGTGAAAATATAGGGGCCCTCGTGAAGTTCTTC. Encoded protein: CASSENIGALVKFF.

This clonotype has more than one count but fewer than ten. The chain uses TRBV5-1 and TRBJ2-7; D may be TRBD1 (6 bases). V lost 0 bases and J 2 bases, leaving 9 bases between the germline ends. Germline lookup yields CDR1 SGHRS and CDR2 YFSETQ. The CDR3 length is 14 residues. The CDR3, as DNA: TGCGCCAGCAGCTTGGCCACAGGGCCCTACGAGCAGTACTTC. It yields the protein CASSLATGPYEQYF.